This TCR beta chain was captured in a study of T-cell memory formation after mild COVID-19. With 3 bases clipped from V and 0 bases from J, the junction kept 5 bases outside the gene matches. CDR3 size: 16 residues. Germline V gene lookup returns CDR1 SEHNR and CDR2 FQNEAQ (reference sequence). TCRdb re-called the 5' RACE reads through MiXCR, storing one row per CDR3 protein. The sample consists of around 200,000 distinct CDR3 sequences, over 20% of them appearing once. Notes on the study in general: Contracting CD4+ clones lay largely in CM and EM, with CD8+ ones residing in EMRA. Clones contracting across day 15 to 85 had a balanced CD4/CD8 profile; later expanding clones leaned CD4+.

This clonotype came up a few times. Its antigen remains unidentified. The receptor's source is an adult woman who had mild COVID-19 (a few samples of this study predate the infection). Cell type and time point are not known. This chain uses TRBV7-9 with TRBJ2-3, with 8 bases identical to TRBD1. Sequencing used PBMCs or a T cell subset sorted from them (not recorded which). In DNA, the CDR3 is TGTGCCAGCAGCTTGGACAGGGAACGTAGCACAGATACGCAGTATTTT. As protein: CASSLDRERSTDTQYF.